Shown below are 3 T cell receptor beta chains from a single sample sequenced in a study of blood T cell repertoires in COVID-19. Sequencing used immunoSEQ multiplex PCR; TCRdb keeps in-frame clones, though not all of them. Altogether over 200,000 clones are present, 80% to 85% being singletons, with the ten largest covering 8.5% to 10%. Sequencing was carried out using PBMCs or T cells enriched from blood (not recorded which). The receptors stem from a woman aged 50 to 60 with acute COVID-19.

This CDR3 is CASSFQGIGTEAFF. The CDR3 nucleotides read TGTGCCAGCAGCTTTCAGGGGATAGGCACTGAAGCTTTCTTT. The chain employs TRBV7-2 and TRBJ1-1; the D gene is possibly TRBD1 (6 bases). V was pared by 3 bases and J by 4 bases, with 12 bases between. Germline V CDR1 and CDR2: SGHTA, FQGNSA. The length of the CDR3 is 14 residues.

J is TRBJ2-1 and V is TRBV19, with D hard to call. Trimming shortened V by 7 bases and J by 2 bases, and 18 bases separated the two germline ends. Germline assignment: CDR1 LNHDA and CDR2 SQIVND (reference sequence). The CDR3 contains 16 residues. The CDR3 region is CASTNSLAAPYNEQFF. DNA for the CDR3: TGTGCCAGTACCAACTCCCTGGCGGCCCCCTACAATGAGCAGTTCTTC.

The chain links TRBV7-6 to TRBJ2-5; D might be TRBD2 (6 bases). There are 16 residues in the CDR3. Germline CDR1 reads SGHVS; CDR2 reads FNYEAQ. V was trimmed by 3 bases and J by 3 bases, leaving 17 bases between them. In nucleotides, the CDR3 is TGTGCCAGCAGCTTGATGGCTAGCGCCAGTAAAGAGACCCAGTACTTC. This codes for CASSLMASASKETQYF.